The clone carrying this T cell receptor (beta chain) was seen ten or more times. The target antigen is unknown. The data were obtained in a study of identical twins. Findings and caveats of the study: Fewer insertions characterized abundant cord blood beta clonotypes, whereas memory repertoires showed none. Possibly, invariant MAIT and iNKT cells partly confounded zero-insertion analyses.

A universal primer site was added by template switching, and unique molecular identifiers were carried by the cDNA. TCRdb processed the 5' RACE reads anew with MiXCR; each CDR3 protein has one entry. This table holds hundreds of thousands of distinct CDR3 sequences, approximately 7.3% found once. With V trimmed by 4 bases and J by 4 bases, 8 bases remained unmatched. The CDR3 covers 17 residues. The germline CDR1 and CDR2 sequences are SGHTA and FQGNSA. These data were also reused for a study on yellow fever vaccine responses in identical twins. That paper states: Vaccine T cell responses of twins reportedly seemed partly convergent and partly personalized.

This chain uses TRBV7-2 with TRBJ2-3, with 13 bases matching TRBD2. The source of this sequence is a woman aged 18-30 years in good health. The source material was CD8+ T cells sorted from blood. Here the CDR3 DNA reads TGTGCCAGCAGCTCGCCATGGACTAGCGGGGGATCAGATACGCAGTATTTT. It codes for CASSSPWTSGGSDTQYF. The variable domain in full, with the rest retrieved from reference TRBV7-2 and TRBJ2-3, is GAGVSQSPSNKVTEKGKDVELRCDPISGHTALYWYRQSLGQGLEFLIYFQGNSAPDKSGLPSDRFSAERTGGSVSTLTIQRTQQEDSAVYLCASSSPWTSGGSDTQYFGPGTRLTVL.